A single sample gave rise to the 16 T cell receptor beta chains below, sequenced in a study of blood T cells in healthy people across ages. Next came a second PCR, run for about 6 to 11 cycles, which used a sample-barcoded 5' primer along with a J-beta primer mix. TCRdb redid the calling of the 5' RACE reads with MiXCR, one entry per CDR3 protein. This sample has about 640,000 distinct CDR3 sequences, with roughly 50% found just once. What was sequenced was blood. The receptors here all came from a man aged 55 to 70 in good health.

The rearrangement uses TRBV7-9 and TRBJ2-3, with D hard to call. Trimming left V 7 bases short and J 2 bases short, with 4 bases between. The CDR3 consists of 11 residues. Germline CDR1 is SEHNR and CDR2 is FQNEAQ (reference sequence). CDR3 in DNA: TGTGCCAGCACCCACACAGATACGCAGTATTTT. This translates into CASTHTDTQYF.

The chain couples TRBV29-1 to TRBJ2-1; a possible D gene is TRBD1 (8 bases). V was shortened by 1 base and J by 7 bases, with 17 bases between the two germline ends. Per the germline V gene, CDR1 is SQVTM and CDR2 is ANQGSEA. This CDR3 is 15 amino acids long. This CDR3 reads CSVEVLQGGWNEQFF. CDR3 coding DNA: TGCAGCGTTGAAGTTCTACAGGGGGGGTGGAATGAGCAGTTCTTC.

The chain employs TRBV14 and TRBJ1-1; 7 bases are a match to TRBD1. The CDR3 length is 13 residues. The germline V gene encodes CDR1 SGHDN and CDR2 FVKESK. Trimming cost V 6 bases and J 6 bases; bases outside gene matches: 7. The CDR3 reads CASSDRVSAEAFF. The CDR3 DNA follows: TGTGCCAGCAGTGACAGGGTCTCGGCTGAAGCTTTCTTT. Full variable domain (missing parts from reference TRBV14 and TRBJ1-1): EAGVTQFPSHSVIEKGQTVTLRCDPISGHDNLYWYRRVMGKEIKFLLHFVKESKQDESGMPNNRFLAERTGGTYSTLKVQPAELEDSGVYFCASSDRVSAEAFFGQGTRLTVV.

This clonotype was found a few times. CDR3 DNA sequence: TGTGCCAGCAGTGGGGGGACAGGGGCAGACGGCTACACCTTC. Translating gives CASSGGTGADGYTF. The gene calls are TRBV2 and TRBJ1-2, with 10 bases lining up with TRBD1. J lost 8 bases, V lost 4 bases, and 7 bases had no gene match. CDR3 length: 14 amino acids. Germline-derived CDR1 and CDR2 are SNHLY and FYNNEI.

The chain has TRBV2 and TRBJ2-3; D possibly corresponds to TRBD2 (5 bases). CDR1 is SNHLY, CDR2 FYNNEI, per germline. The CDR3 has 12 residues. The V end lost 8 bases, the J end lost 7 bases, and 13 bases lay between the germline ends. This CDR3 is CASRTGGHTQYF. The CDR3 coding sequence is TGTGCCAGCCGGACCGGCGGGCATACGCAGTATTTT.

CDR3 amino acids: CSASGQDNEQFF. As DNA, the CDR3 is TGCAGTGCCTCCGGGCAGGACAATGAGCAGTTCTTC. The chain joins TRBV20-1 to TRBJ2-1; no clear D gene. The CDR3 is made up of 12 amino acids. Trimming took 6 bases from V and 5 from J, leaving 11 bases between them. Looked up from germline, CDR1 is DFQATT and CDR2 is SNEGSKA (reference sequence).

V is TRBV7-2 and J is TRBJ2-7, with 9 nucleotides matching TRBD1. CDR1 and CDR2 from the germline V gene are SGHTA and FQGNSA. This CDR3 region has 15 residues. Trimming cost V 5 bases and J 3 bases; bases outside gene matches: 8. CDR3 sequence reads: CASSPPGQGLYEQYF. DNA for the CDR3: TGTGCCAGCAGCCCTCCGGGACAGGGTCTCTACGAGCAGTACTTC.

This rearrangement joins TRBV6-6 to TRBJ1-5, with a weak D call TRBD1 (6 bases). The CDR3 loop spans 16 amino acids. The V gene lost 2 bases and the J gene lost 7 bases, with 18 bases spanning the gap. Germline V gene sequence: CDR1 MNHNY, CDR2 SVGAGI (reference sequence). Here the CDR3 DNA reads TGTGCCAGCAGTTACAGCCCTCGGCAGGGGCTCCAGCCCCAGCATTTT. Protein sequence: CASSYSPRQGLQPQHF.

The gene calls are TRBV6-5 and TRBJ2-1; either TRBD1 or TRBD2 may supply D (5 bases each). Germline CDR1 MNHEY, CDR2 SVGAGI. CDR3 length equals 16 residues. The ends were cut back, 0 bases at V and 6 bases at J, with 15 bases in the middle. Written as DNA, the CDR3 is TGTGCCAGCAGTTACTCGGGGCTGGGGGTTCTCAATGAGCAGTTCTTC. This translates into CASSYSGLGVLNEQFF.

This clonotype came up a few times. This rearrangement joins TRBV7-2 to TRBJ2-6, with D possibly TRBD2 on 5 matching bases. CDR1 and CDR2 from the germline V gene are SGHTA and FQGNSA. The CDR3 is 15 residues long. The V end lost 7 bases, the J end lost 0 bases, and 10 bases lay between the germline ends. The CDR3 DNA reads TGTGCCAGCACCACCGGACTCTCTGGGGCCAACGTCCTGACTTTC. This codes for CASTTGLSGANVLTF.

This clonotype occurred once. The V call is TRBV7-9, the J call TRBJ1-4, with 8 bases identical to TRBD1. The CDR3 is made up of 17 amino acids. Trimming at V came to 4 bases and at J to 7 bases, leaving 14 bases not matched to a gene. The germline CDR1 and CDR2 sequences are SEHNR and FQNEAQ (reference sequence). CDR3 amino acids: CASSSLIAGTGSEKLFF. The CDR3 DNA follows: TGTGCCAGCAGCTCCCTAATCGCCGGGACAGGTAGTGAAAAACTGTTTTTT.

In its sample, this clonotype was seen a few times. CDR3 nucleotides: TGTGCCAGCAGCCCCCAGACAGGGGACTATGGCTACACCTTC. Its protein is CASSPQTGDYGYTF. The rearrangement links TRBV7-2 to TRBJ1-2, with 8 nucleotides matching TRBD1. CDR1 SGHTA and CDR2 FQGNSA come from the germline V gene. This CDR3 has 14 amino acids. Unmatched junction bases numbered 5, after V lost 5 bases and J lost 3 bases.

V is TRBV2 and J is TRBJ1-2; 7 nucleotides agree with TRBD1. The V gene end was trimmed by 6 bases and the J gene end by 5 bases; junction bases not matched to a gene: 9. Germline V gene lookup returns CDR1 SNHLY and CDR2 FYNNEI. This CDR3 spans 14 amino acids. The CDR3 loop is CASSTGAPSYGYTF. The DNA for the CDR3 is TGTGCCAGCAGCACAGGGGCGCCGTCGTATGGCTACACCTTC.

V is TRBV6-1 and J is TRBJ1-3, with 7 bases identical to TRBD1. Germline V gives CDR1 MNHNS, CDR2 SASEGT. This CDR3 contains 17 residues. Trimming took 6 bases from V and 0 from J; bases not matched to a gene: 11. The CDR3 region is CASRRTGVDYSGNTIYF. Here the CDR3 DNA reads TGTGCCAGCAGGAGGACAGGCGTCGACTACTCTGGAAACACCATATATTTT.

This chain joins TRBV29-1 and TRBJ1-4; unclear D gene. Between the trimmed V and J ends, which lost 0 bases and 8 bases, there was a span of 4 bases. In germline, CDR1 is SQVTM, CDR2 ANQGSEA. The CDR3 length is 11 residues. CDR3 region: CSVEDYEKLFF. CDR3 nucleotide sequence: TGCAGCGTTGAAGATTACGAAAAACTGTTTTTT.

The chain has TRBV5-1 and TRBJ2-7; 7 bases match TRBD1. Germline V gene sequence: CDR1 SGHRS, CDR2 YFSETQ. This CDR3 comprises 14 residues. V dropped 1 base and J dropped 7; count of bases not matched to a gene: 8. In DNA, the CDR3 is TGCGCCAGCAGCTTGTGGTCACAGGGGAGAGAGCAGTACTTC. This codes for CASSLWSQGREQYF.